The clone carrying this T cell receptor (beta chain) was counted only a few times. These data are taken from a study of CD8+ T cells in alopecia areata. This CDR3 is built from 13 residues. V lost 10 bases and J lost 0, with 10 bases in between. The V gene's germline CDR1 is MDHEN and CDR2 SYDVKM. cDNA reverse transcribed from extracted RNA served as the sequencing template. Assay used: immunoSEQ multiplex PCR; TCRdb lists only in-frame clones, some missing. The table lists 150,000 or so clones, roughly 44% of them singletons. The sample consisted of CD4+ T cells sorted from blood. The TCR comes from a human donor with alopecia areata. V is TRBV28 and J is TRBJ2-4; D unresolved. The CDR3: CATRPGAKNIQYF. Written as DNA, the CDR3 is TGTGCCACCCGTCCGGGAGCCAAAAACATTCAGTACTTC. Complete variable domain (other parts from reference TRBV28 and TRBJ2-4): DVKVTQSSRYLVKRTGEKVFLECVQDMDHENMFWYRQDPGLGLRLIYFSYDVKMKEKGDIPEGYSVSREKKERFSLILESASTNQTSMYLCATRPGAKNIQYFGAGTRLSVL.